This T cell receptor (beta chain) was identified during a study of T-cell reconstitution after alpha-beta-depleted transplantation in children. V was cut by 2 bases and J by 9 bases, with 2 bases left in between. CDR3 length equals 10 residues. Germline CDR1 and CDR2: MNHNY and SVGAGI (reference sequence). Researchers prepared the TCRbeta library using unique molecular identifiers, the study reports. TCRdb called the PCR reads again in MiXCR, with one record for every CDR3 protein. The sample contains around 450,000 distinct CDR3 sequences, around 15% of which appear only once. Study outcomes and limitations: By about two months after transplant, alpha-beta T cells reportedly arose from several hundred graft clones that had expanded. Fresh T-cell production supplied most of the T-cell counts and diversity seen one year after transplant. Surviving recipient cells, namely T cells and thymic progenitors, were the source of high day-60 TCRbeta diversity in some patients.

On this clonotype itself: The antigen is not known.

The genes are TRBV6-6 and TRBJ2-1; D is ambiguous. The clonotype originates from a boy less than two years old who had a stem cell transplant for Wiskott-Aldrich syndrome, so the T cells may come from the graft donor. The sequencing here drew on PBMCs, mostly from graft donor cells, taken 360 days after TCRalphabeta/CD19-depleted stem cell transplant. CDR3 sequence: CASSYGEQFF. As DNA, the CDR3 is TGTGCCAGCAGTTACGGTGAGCAGTTCTTC.